The 31 T cell receptor beta chains given below trace back to one sample, sequenced in a study of blood T cells in healthy people across ages. The second PCR ran roughly 6 to 11 cycles with a sample-barcoded 5' primer and J-beta primers. TCRdb re-derived calls from the 5' RACE reads in MiXCR, one entry per CDR3 protein. The repertoire holds almost 550,000 distinct CDR3 sequences, with less than 25% as singletons. In addition, the sample was reused for a study of T cells of mothers and their children.

What was sequenced was blood. These receptors were taken from a boy aged 5-17 years in good health.

V and J are TRBV4-2 and TRBJ2-5, with TRBD2 matching over 8 bases. The CDR3 extends over 16 amino acids. Per the germline V gene, CDR1 is LGHNA and CDR2 is YNFKEQ. V lost 4 bases, J lost 5 bases, and 12 bases stayed unmatched. CDR3 region: CASSPSPGLGSETQYF. The CDR3 DNA reads TGTGCCAGCAGCCCCTCGCCGGGACTAGGTAGTGAGACCCAGTACTTC.

The chain carries TRBV20-1 and TRBJ2-7; TRBD2 matches 9 bases. Germline trimming cut 6 bases from V and 3 bases from J; bases unmatched to any gene: 9. Germline V gene data show CDR1 as DFQATT and CDR2 as SNEGSKA (reference sequence). This CDR3 has 14 residues. DNA of the CDR3: TGCAGTGCACATTTAGCGGGGGAGATCTACGAGCAGTACTTC. This gives the protein CSAHLAGEIYEQYF.

V is TRBV14 and J is TRBJ2-7; 9 bases align to TRBD2. The V gene's germline CDR1 is SGHDN and CDR2 FVKESK. Germline trimming cut 5 bases from V and 3 bases from J; bases unmatched to any gene: 8. The CDR3 is 15 amino acids. The CDR3 nucleotides are TGTGCCAGCAGCTCCTCTAGCGGGGTAAACTACGAGCAGTACTTC. Protein sequence: CASSSSSGVNYEQYF.

This clonotype was detected a few times. The chain recombines TRBV5-6 with TRBJ1-2; D is ambiguous. Germline CDR1 and CDR2: SGHDT and YYEEEE. The CDR3 covers 15 residues. The V end lost 5 bases, the J end lost 1 base, and 15 bases lay between the germline ends. Here the CDR3 reads CASSPDGPHNYGYTF. The CDR3 DNA reads as TGTGCCAGCAGTCCCGACGGACCTCATAACTATGGCTACACCTTC.

This clonotype occurred a few times. V usage is TRBV10-3 and J usage is TRBJ1-1; no firm D call. The CDR3 spans 14 residues. CDR1 is ENHRY, CDR2 SYGVKD, per germline. V lost 2 bases to trimming and J lost 4 bases, with 11 bases between them. In DNA form, the CDR3 reads TGTGCCATCAGTGAGCCGGGTAGGCGCACTGAAGCTTTCTTT. This translates into CAISEPGRRTEAFF.

The gene calls are TRBV5-8 and TRBJ2-3; D remains unclear. Germline CDR1 SGHTS, CDR2 YDEGEE. The CDR3 contains 10 residues. V lost 3 bases and J lost 4, with 0 bases in between. The CDR3 DNA reads TGTGCCAGCAGCTCAGATACGCAGTATTTT. Amino acid sequence: CASSSDTQYF.

The V gene is TRBV20-1, the J gene TRBJ2-5, with 12 bases lining up with TRBD2. Germline V lookup: CDR1 DFQATT, CDR2 SNEGSKA (reference sequence). V gave up 1 base and J gave up 5 bases; unmatched junction bases: 20. The CDR3 extends over 20 amino acids. The CDR3 DNA is TGCAGTGCTAGAGCCCTACAACCGTCCTCTAGCGGGAGGGCCCCCGAGACCCAGTACTTC. The encoded protein is CSARALQPSSSGRAPETQYF.

The gene calls are TRBV5-1 and TRBJ2-2; 8 nucleotides match TRBD2. Germline CDR1 is SGHRS and CDR2 is YFSETQ. V lost 5 bases, J lost 6 bases, and 9 bases stayed unmatched. The CDR3 consists of 15 residues. The CDR3 coding sequence is TGCGCCAGCAGTCCCGCGGGACTAGAGTCCGGGGAGCTGTTTTTT. It yields the protein CASSPAGLESGELFF.

The V gene is TRBV28, the J gene TRBJ2-1, with a possible D match to TRBD1 (5 bases). Trimming shortened V by 7 bases and J by 5 bases, and 12 bases separated the two germline ends. The CDR3 extends over 13 amino acids. In germline, CDR1 is MDHEN, CDR2 SYDVKM. CDR3 coding DNA: TGTGCCAGCATTAGGACAAAGAACAATGAGCAGTTCTTC. Encoded protein: CASIRTKNNEQFF.

The V and J genes are TRBV5-1 and TRBJ2-7; 7 nucleotides align to TRBD2. Germline values: CDR1 SGHRS, CDR2 YFSETQ. V lost 2 bases to trimming and J lost 3 bases; unmatched junction nucleotides: 2. The CDR3 contains 13 residues. Here the CDR3 DNA reads TGCGCCAGCAGCTTCCTAGCGGACTACGAGCAGTACTTC. Translation: CASSFLADYEQYF.

This clonotype occurred a few times. This chain uses TRBV7-6 with TRBJ1-1, with 8 bases identical to TRBD1. J was trimmed by 1 base and V by 5 bases; bases with no gene match: 3. CDR1 and CDR2 from the germline V gene are SGHVS and FNYEAQ. The CDR3 length is 14 residues. For the CDR3, the DNA is TGTGCCAGCAGCGGGCAGGGGGCGAACACTGAAGCTTTCTTT. Protein sequence: CASSGQGANTEAFF.

This chain's CDR3 is CASSQGLVGMNEQFF. CDR3 nucleotides: TGCGCCAGCAGCCAAGGGCTAGTTGGCATGAATGAGCAGTTCTTC. V is TRBV4-3 and J is TRBJ2-1; no reliable D call. V lost 1 base and J lost 7, with 14 bases in between. Germline V gives CDR1 LGHNA, CDR2 YSLEER. CDR3 length: 15 residues.

This clonotype was found many times. V usage is TRBV20-1 and J usage is TRBJ2-2; unclear D gene. The V and J ends lost 5 bases and 0 bases respectively, with 16 bases between them. Germline-derived CDR1 and CDR2 are DFQATT and SNEGSKA (reference sequence). There are 16 residues in the CDR3. CDR3 amino acids: CSADTPTHTNTGELFF. In DNA form, the CDR3 reads TGCAGTGCTGATACCCCGACACATACGAACACCGGGGAGCTGTTTTTT.

The rearrangement links TRBV20-1 to TRBJ2-7; D gene ambiguous. V lost 0 bases and J 2 bases, leaving 8 bases between the germline ends. The CDR3 contains 13 residues. Germline V gene data show CDR1 as DFQATT and CDR2 as SNEGSKA (reference sequence). CDR3 protein: CSARDLSPYEQYF. CDR3 sequence (DNA): TGCAGTGCTAGAGATCTGTCCCCCTACGAGCAGTACTTC.

This CDR3 reads CASSLSPGTGRDYTF. The DNA of the CDR3 is TGTGCCAGCAGTTTATCCCCCGGGACAGGGCGGGACTACACCTTC. The chain combines TRBV27 with TRBJ1-2, with 9 bases identical to TRBD1. J gave up 10 bases and V 0 bases, and 9 bases lay outside the gene matches. The CDR3 has 15 residues. Germline V gene lookup returns CDR1 MNHEY and CDR2 SMNVEV (reference sequence).

This clonotype appeared once. This chain joins TRBV27 and TRBJ2-7; 7 bases align to TRBD2. Germline assignment: CDR1 MNHEY and CDR2 SMNVEV (reference sequence). The J segment lost 6 bases and the V segment lost 5 bases, leaving 16 bases of the junction unmatched. The CDR3 contains 16 residues. The CDR3 DNA reads TGTGCCAGCAGTCCCATTCCGACTAACGGGGGGATCGAGCAGTACTTC. This translates into CASSPIPTNGGIEQYF.

This clonotype has at least ten counts. V and J are TRBV20-1 and TRBJ1-1; tentative D call: TRBD1 (6 bases). The CDR3 is 15 amino acids. CDR1 is DFQATT, CDR2 SNEGSKA, per germline (reference sequence). V was pared by 0 bases and J by 3 bases, with 14 bases between. In DNA, the CDR3 is TGCAGTGCTAGAGAGAGGGGGGACACTTACACTGAAGCTTTCTTT. Translation: CSARERGDTYTEAFF.

The chain is built from TRBV9 and TRBJ1-2, with D maybe TRBD1 (6 bases). This CDR3 has 16 amino acids. Germline CDR1 is SGDLS and CDR2 is YYNGEE. V lost 3 bases to trimming and J lost 1 base, with 16 bases between them. The DNA of the CDR3 is TGTGCCAGCAGCGCAAGACAGGTAGATTTTAACTATGGCTACACCTTC. This encodes CASSARQVDFNYGYTF. The full variable domain, in which reference TRBV9 and TRBJ1-2 provide the parts outside the CDR3, is DSGVTQTPKHLITATGQRVTLRCSPRSGDLSVYWYQQSLDQGLQFLIQYYNGEERAKGNILERFSAQQFPDLHSELNLSSLELGDSALYFCASSARQVDFNYGYTFGSGTRLTVV.

J is TRBJ1-2 and V is TRBV10-3; perhaps TRBD1 as D (5 bases). Germline-derived CDR1 and CDR2 are ENHRY and SYGVKD. This CDR3 contains 15 residues. V lost 0 bases to trimming and J lost 4 bases, with 12 bases between them. The CDR3 protein is CAISESVGRAYGYTF. Here the CDR3 DNA reads TGTGCCATCAGTGAGTCTGTCGGCAGGGCCTATGGCTACACCTTC.

This clonotype was observed a handful of times. The chain recombines TRBV7-8 with TRBJ1-1; D might be TRBD1 (6 bases). The germline V gene has CDR1 SGHVS and CDR2 FQNEAQ. V lost 8 bases and J lost 3, with 25 bases in between. CDR3 length: 17 residues. The CDR3 sequence: CASYKARGGRPDTEAFF. DNA of the CDR3: TGTGCCAGCTATAAAGCCAGGGGAGGGCGACCAGACACTGAAGCTTTCTTT.

V and J are TRBV9 and TRBJ2-5; 11 nucleotides match TRBD2. Germline V lookup: CDR1 SGDLS, CDR2 YYNGEE. The trim removed 0 bases at V and 0 bases at J, leaving 7 bases unmatched. The CDR3 contains 18 residues. CDR3 amino acids: CASSVGGTSGAYQETQYF. Written as DNA, the CDR3 is TGTGCCAGCAGCGTAGGGGGGACTAGCGGAGCGTACCAAGAGACCCAGTACTTC.

In its sample, this clonotype was seen a few times. For the CDR3, the DNA is TGTGCCAGCAGCTTACTTCGGGTAACTGAAGCTTTCTTT. Translating gives CASSLLRVTEAFF. The chain couples TRBV11-1 to TRBJ1-1; D is undetermined. The CDR3 is 13 amino acids. The germline gives CDR1 SGHAT, CDR2 FQDESV (reference sequence). V lost 2 bases and J 5 bases, leaving 9 bases between the germline ends. The complete variable domain, with remaining parts taken from reference TRBV11-1 and TRBJ1-1, reads EAEVAQSPRYKITEKSQAVAFWCDPISGHATLYWYRQILGQGPELLVQFQDESVVDDSQLPKDRFSAERLKGVDSTLKIQPAELGDSAMYLCASSLLRVTEAFFGQGTRLTVV.

This clonotype was recorded many times. The chain joins TRBV9 to TRBJ1-1; perhaps TRBD1 as D (5 bases). V dropped 4 bases and J dropped 6 bases, with 7 bases sitting between them. The CDR3 consists of 11 residues. From germline, CDR1 is SGDLS and CDR2 YYNGEE. CDR3 sequence (DNA): TGTGCCAGCAGCCCGGGGGCTGAAGCTTTCTTT. Protein: CASSPGAEAFF.

The chain recombines TRBV4-1 with TRBJ2-1; no clear D gene. The CDR3 is made up of 15 amino acids. Trimming pared 0 bases from V and 1 base from J, leaving 7 bases between. Germline CDR1 and CDR2: MGHRA and YSYEKL. The CDR3: CASSQDRQSYNEQFF. The CDR3 DNA sequence: TGCGCCAGCAGCCAAGATCGACAATCCTACAATGAGCAGTTCTTC.

The chain combines TRBV25-1 with TRBJ1-2, with a tentative D call TRBD1 (5 bases). The CDR3 has 17 residues. The germline gives CDR1 MGHDK, CDR2 SYGVNS. The V end lost 5 bases, the J end lost 4 bases, and 23 bases lay between the germline ends. CDR3 residues: CASSFFGGERGGYGYTF. In nucleotides, the CDR3 is TGTGCCAGCAGTTTCTTTGGGGGGGAACGAGGAGGCTATGGCTACACCTTC.

This chain joins TRBV6-6 and TRBJ1-4, with TRBD1 identical over 7 bases. After removal of 5 bases from V and 4 bases from J, the junction contained 7 bases not matched to a gene. Germline CDR1 and CDR2: MNHNY and SVGAGI (reference sequence). This CDR3 is built from 15 residues. The DNA of the CDR3 is TGTGCCAGCAGTCGGGACAGAGCTCTTAATGAAAAACTGTTTTTT. The encoded protein is CASSRDRALNEKLFF.

This clonotype turned up a few times. The V call is TRBV9, the J call TRBJ2-1; 11 bases fit TRBD2. V lost 3 bases and J lost 5; bases outside the gene matches: 4. There are 15 residues in the CDR3. Looked up from germline, CDR1 is SGDLS and CDR2 is YYNGEE. In DNA form, the CDR3 reads TGTGCCAGCAGCGCCGAGGGACTAGCGGACAATGAGCAGTTCTTC. Protein: CASSAEGLADNEQFF.

The table lists this clonotype with a few counts. The rearrangement uses TRBV12-3 or TRBV12-4 and TRBJ2-5, with D possibly being TRBD1 or TRBD2 (6 bases each). There are 14 residues in the CDR3. Trimming took off 2 bases at V and 3 bases at J, with 10 bases between the two ends. CDR3 loop: CASSLSRGEETQYF. In DNA, the CDR3 is TGTGCCAGCAGTTTATCGAGGGGGGAAGAGACCCAGTACTTC.

There are a few counts of this clonotype. The gene calls are TRBV5-6 and TRBJ2-1, with 10 bases matching TRBD2. The V segment lost 4 bases and the J segment 6 bases; nucleotides outside the gene matches: 16. Germline CDR1 and CDR2: SGHDT and YYEEEE. The CDR3 totals 18 residues. The CDR3 region is CASSLTFGLAGAFNEQFF. Written as DNA, the CDR3 is TGTGCCAGCAGCCTGACCTTCGGGCTAGCGGGAGCCTTCAATGAGCAGTTCTTC.

This chain uses TRBV24-1 with TRBJ2-7; D possibly matches TRBD1 or TRBD2 (5 bases each). The CDR3 has 13 residues. CDR1 is KGHDR, CDR2 SFDVKD, per germline. The V and J ends lost 9 bases and 2 bases respectively, with 13 bases between them. Here the CDR3 DNA reads TGTGCCACCGGGGACCTATCAACCTACGAGCAGTACTTC. Protein product: CATGDLSTYEQYF.

In its sample, this clonotype was seen many times. The chain has TRBV27 and TRBJ2-7, with D unclear. The CDR3 has 14 residues. Trimming removed 4 bases at V and 2 bases at J, with 12 bases between. Germline CDR1 MNHEY, CDR2 SMNVEV (reference sequence). The CDR3 DNA is TGTGCCAGCAGTTCTCGTGGAGACACCTACGAGCAGTACTTC. This codes for CASSSRGDTYEQYF.